One and the same sample provided the 14 T cell receptor beta chains below, sequenced in a study of vaccination effects on CD4 cells after COVID-19. ViraFEST assay sequencing came after antigen-specific CD4+ T cells were expanded with viral peptide pools. Isolating CD4+ T cells followed approximately 11 days of culture. Convalescent patients had PCR-confirmed SARS-CoV-2 infection between March and December 2020. The vaccine given was either BNT162b2 or mRNA-1273, in two doses. Antigens for these TCRs are unknown. Sequencing was performed with immunoSEQ multiplex PCR; in TCRdb, only in-frame clones are kept and a portion is missing. The sample lists roughly 16,000 clones, around 70% seen once, with under 25% in the top ten. Specimen: CD4+ T cells from PBMCs cultured with SARS-CoV-2 spike peptides, collected after COVID-19 vaccination. These receptors were obtained from a human donor who had a prior SARS-CoV-2 infection.

The chain joins TRBV5-1 to TRBJ1-4; 8 nucleotides agree with TRBD1. Germline CDR1 SGHRS, CDR2 YFSETQ. The CDR3 is made up of 16 amino acids. Trimming cost V 4 bases and J 7 bases; bases outside gene matches: 12. The CDR3, as DNA: TGCGCCAGCAGCGGTGGACAGGGCTCTTTAGGTGAAAAACTGTTTTTT. Translation: CASSGGQGSLGEKLFF.

The V call is TRBV19, the J call TRBJ1-2; possibly TRBD1 for D (6 bases). The CDR3 has 14 amino acids. V lost 6 bases, J lost 7 bases, and 18 bases lay in between. Germline CDR1 is LNHDA and CDR2 is SQIVND (reference sequence). The CDR3, as DNA: TGTGCCAGTAGCTCGGCGGGGGGGCGCGTTGGCTACACCTTC. This sequence encodes CASSSAGGRVGYTF.

The V and J genes are TRBV11-2 and TRBJ1-2; D unclear. Germline loops: CDR1 SGHAT, CDR2 FQNNGV. The CDR3 covers 14 residues. V gave up 0 bases and J gave up 6 bases, with 11 bases separating them. The CDR3 loop is CASSLDRAGNGYTF. The CDR3 DNA sequence: TGTGCCAGCAGCTTAGACCGTGCGGGAAATGGCTACACCTTC.

The CDR3 nucleotides read TGTGCCAGCAGCTCCGGACCGGCCCCGGGACTCCACGAGCAGTACTTC. Translation: CASSSGPAPGLHEQYF. V is TRBV5-6 and J is TRBJ2-7, with D tentatively TRBD2 (6 bases). Germline CDR1 reads SGHDT; CDR2 reads YYEEEE. V was clipped by 3 bases and J by 5 bases, with 21 bases between them. This CDR3 spans 16 amino acids.

This clone was found a few times. This chain links TRBV5-1 with TRBJ2-3; the D call may be TRBD1 or TRBD2 (5 bases each). This CDR3 contains 15 residues. Germline V gives CDR1 SGHRS, CDR2 YFSETQ. Trimming pared 4 bases from V and 6 bases from J, leaving 18 bases between. Here the CDR3 DNA reads TGCGCCAGCAGCCCTGGGGGTCCCACGACGGATACGCAGTATTTT. The encoded protein is CASSPGGPTTDTQYF.

The chain uses TRBV11-3 and TRBJ2-7; 7 bases are shared with TRBD1. The CDR3 covers 17 residues. Germline-derived CDR1 and CDR2 are SGHNT and YENEEA. J lost 0 bases, V lost 2 bases, and 10 bases had no gene match. DNA for the CDR3: TGTGCCAGCAGCTTAACACCCCGGGACAGTCCCTCCTACGAGCAGTACTTC. This codes for CASSLTPRDSPSYEQYF.

This clone qualifies as large. Here the CDR3 reads CASSQDAGGYNEQFF. CDR3 nucleotides: TGTGCCAGCAGCCAAGATGCGGGGGGCTACAATGAGCAGTTCTTC. This rearrangement joins TRBV3-1 (or the pseudogene TRBV3-2) to TRBJ2-1; 8 bases agree with TRBD2. CDR1 LGHDT and CDR2 YNNKEL come from the germline V gene (reference sequence). This CDR3 has 15 residues. With 0 bases clipped from V and 3 bases from J, the junction kept 1 base outside the gene matches.

J is TRBJ2-3 and V is TRBV9, with 7 bases aligning to TRBD1. The CDR3 runs 19 residues. Germline V gives CDR1 SGDLS, CDR2 YYNGEE. V lost 4 bases to trimming and J lost 3 bases; unmatched junction nucleotides: 20. CDR3: CASSPRLTGLGGWTDTQYF. In DNA, the CDR3 is TGTGCCAGCAGCCCACGATTGACAGGGCTTGGTGGGTGGACAGATACGCAGTATTTT.

The chain has TRBV4-1 and TRBJ2-7; D unclear. The CDR3 spans 15 residues. The germline V gene has CDR1 MGHRA and CDR2 YSYEKL. The V and J ends lost 4 bases and 4 bases respectively, with 17 bases between them. The CDR3 DNA reads as TGCGCCAGCAGCCTACGGTTCTCAGGTATTTACGAGCAGTACTTC. This translates into CASSLRFSGIYEQYF.

This chain uses TRBV11-2 with TRBJ2-7, with a possible D match to TRBD1 (6 bases). The ends were cut back, 4 bases at V and 5 bases at J, with 15 bases in the middle. Germline CDR1 reads SGHAT; CDR2 reads FQNNGV. CDR3 length: 14 amino acids. This CDR3 reads CASSSPARGHEQYF. The DNA for the CDR3 is TGTGCCAGCAGCTCCCCCGCCAGGGGCCACGAGCAGTACTTC.

The CDR3: CASSYDGDNEQFF. For the CDR3, the DNA is TGTGCCAGCAGTTACGACGGAGACAATGAGCAGTTCTTC. The V gene is TRBV6-5, the J gene TRBJ2-1; D gene unclear. V was shortened by 2 bases and J by 5 bases, with 7 bases between the two germline ends. The CDR3 is made up of 13 amino acids. Germline CDR1 is MNHEY and CDR2 is SVGAGI.

The gene calls are TRBV5-1 and TRBJ2-5; D gene uncertain. V gave up 2 bases and J gave up 5 bases, with 13 bases separating them. The CDR3 length is 14 residues. CDR1 is SGHRS, CDR2 YFSETQ, per germline. CDR3 region: CASSFYFLAETQYF. In DNA, the CDR3 is TGCGCCAGCAGCTTTTACTTTTTGGCGGAGACCCAGTACTTC.

The chain carries TRBV19 and TRBJ2-3, with D unclear. The CDR3 runs to 13 residues. V dropped 9 bases and J dropped 1 base, with 11 bases sitting between them. Per the germline V gene, CDR1 is LNHDA and CDR2 is SQIVND (reference sequence). Here the CDR3 DNA reads TGTGCCAGCACTGTGAGCGGCACAGATACGCAGTATTTT. Residues: CASTVSGTDTQYF.

The chain employs TRBV27 and TRBJ2-1; TRBD2 agrees at 13 bases. This CDR3 is 17 amino acids long. The ends lost 5 bases at V and 3 bases at J; junction bases unmatched: 7. Germline V gives CDR1 MNHEY, CDR2 SMNVEV (reference sequence). CDR3 nucleotides: TGTGCCAGCAGTCTGACTAGCGGGAGGCCAAACTACAATGAGCAGTTCTTC. Translating gives CASSLTSGRPNYNEQFF.